These T cell receptor beta chains were read from a single sample in a study of T-cell reconstitution after alpha-beta-depleted transplantation in children. TCRdb reprocessed the PCR reads with MiXCR, giving one entry per CDR3 protein. Altogether around 360,000 distinct CDR3 sequences are present, about 9.3% being singletons, with the ten largest covering 2.4%. The source material was PBMCs from the stem cell graft donor, sampled from the stem cell graft. The receptors originated from a human donor who donated a stem cell graft to a child with acute lymphoblastic leukemia. CDR3s include the opening cysteine and the closing phenylalanine or tryptophan.

J gene: TRBJ1-5; V gene: TRBV28; CDR3 protein: CASSPQRGNQPQHF
J gene: TRBJ2-7; V gene: TRBV12-3/TRBV12-4; CDR3 protein: CASSATDRGGYEQYF
J gene: TRBJ1-1; V gene: TRBV20-1; CDR3 protein: CSAQDRAGVNTEAFF
J gene: TRBJ2-7; V gene: TRBV7-9; CDR3 protein: CASSLGQGDKQYF
J gene: TRBJ2-3; V gene: TRBV5-1; CDR3 protein: CASSLGPSLAGESNTQYF
J gene: TRBJ2-2; V gene: TRBV7-3; CDR3 protein: CASSPNSGRVSPGELFF
J gene: TRBJ2-7; V gene: TRBV29-1; CDR3 protein: CSVGKGFGYEQYF
J gene: TRBJ2-7; V gene: TRBV4-3; CDR3 protein: CASSQEPPGQRNYEQYF
J gene: TRBJ1-6; V gene: TRBV28; CDR3 protein: CASNLQTGAPYNSPLHF
J gene: TRBJ1-3; V gene: TRBV5-1; CDR3 protein: CASSRRQGPLSGNTIYF
J gene: TRBJ1-5; V gene: TRBV19; CDR3 protein: CASSITGTGVQPQHF
J gene: TRBJ1-1; V gene: TRBV7-9; CDR3 protein: CASSLLEGGYTEAFF
J gene: TRBJ2-1; V gene: TRBV7-2; CDR3 protein: CASSPSGWRNEQFF
J gene: TRBJ2-7; V gene: TRBV12-3/TRBV12-4; CDR3 protein: CASTSLGSGSLYEQYF
J gene: TRBJ1-1; V gene: TRBV6-1; CDR3 protein: CASRRRRANTEAFF
J gene: TRBJ2-1; V gene: TRBV9; CDR3 protein: CASSVALAGGGNEQFF
J gene: TRBJ2-2; V gene: TRBV24-1; CDR3 protein: CATSETPGQGPTGELFF
J gene: TRBJ2-1; V gene: TRBV12-3/TRBV12-4; CDR3 protein: CASSQWTSGYNEQFF
J gene: TRBJ2-3; V gene: TRBV20-1; CDR3 protein: CSARDPTSGSTDTQYF
J gene: TRBJ2-7; V gene: TRBV20-1; CDR3 protein: CSARVGGGDEQYF
J gene: TRBJ2-5; V gene: TRBV24-1; CDR3 protein: CATSDLSRGREETQYF
J gene: TRBJ2-7; V gene: TRBV28; CDR3 protein: CASRSGGREQYF
J gene: TRBJ2-1; V gene: TRBV29-1; CDR3 protein: CSVDYSFGTGLNTEQFF
J gene: TRBJ2-7; V gene: TRBV27; CDR3 protein: CASSGMGAIDEQYF
J gene: TRBJ2-5; V gene: TRBV6-2/TRBV6-3; CDR3 protein: CASRIAGGYETQYF
J gene: TRBJ2-1; V gene: TRBV5-1; CDR3 protein: CASSLAGGGTHEQFF
J gene: TRBJ2-1; V gene: TRBV6-2/TRBV6-3; CDR3 protein: CASSPLGEGQRNGF
J gene: TRBJ2-7; V gene: TRBV7-9; CDR3 protein: CASSLASTGSYEQYF
J gene: TRBJ2-1; V gene: TRBV20-1; CDR3 protein: CSARGSRTSGPYNEQFF
J gene: TRBJ2-1; V gene: TRBV20-1; CDR3 protein: CSAFPPGAGAYNEQFF